This T cell receptor beta chain comes out of a study of shared clonotypes between healthy human individuals. Points from the study as a whole: Memory subsets generally showed lower estimated richness than naive subsets. Researchers sampled blood only, noting tissue repertoires likely differ.

Selected positively for CCR7 and CD45RO-negative, naive CD8 cells excluded terminally differentiated effector memory CD45RA+ cells. Authors' data handling: Quality scores were absent from the junction-only immunoSEQ sequences, so filtering differed. Produced via immunoSEQ multiplex PCR; TCRdb's table is partial and in-frame only. The V and J calls and the clone size are those of that table, but D and trimming were determined from the DNA. The table records about 1,800,000 clones, approximately 94% of them present only once. Germline loops: CDR1 MDHEN, CDR2 SYDVKM. The CDR3 totals 15 residues. Germline trimming cut 4 bases from V and 1 base from J; bases unmatched to any gene: 6. Of note for this clone: What it recognizes is unknown.

The sample consisted of naive CD8+ T cells sorted from blood. The rearrangement links TRBV28 to TRBJ2-5; 7 bases align to TRBD2. This TCR was sampled from a man aged 18 to 29 in good health. The chain's CDR3 is CASSSPGTIQETQYF. Here the CDR3 DNA reads TGTGCCAGCAGTTCTCCCGGGACTATCCAAGAGACCCAGTACTTC.